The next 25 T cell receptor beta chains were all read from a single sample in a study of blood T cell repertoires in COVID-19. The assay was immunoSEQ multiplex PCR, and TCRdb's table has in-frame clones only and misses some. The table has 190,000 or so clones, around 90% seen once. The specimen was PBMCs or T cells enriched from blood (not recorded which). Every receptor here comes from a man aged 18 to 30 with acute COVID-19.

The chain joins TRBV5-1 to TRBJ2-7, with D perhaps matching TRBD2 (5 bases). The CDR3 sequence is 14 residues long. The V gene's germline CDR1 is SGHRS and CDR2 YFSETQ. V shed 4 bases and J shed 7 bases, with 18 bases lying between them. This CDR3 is CASSLTTRREEQYF. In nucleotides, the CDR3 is TGCGCCAGCAGCCTGACTACCCGGAGAGAGGAGCAGTACTTC.

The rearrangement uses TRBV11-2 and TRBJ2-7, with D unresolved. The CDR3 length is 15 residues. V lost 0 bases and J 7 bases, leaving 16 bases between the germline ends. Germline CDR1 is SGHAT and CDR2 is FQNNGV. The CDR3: CASSLDPPGLGEQYF. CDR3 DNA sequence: TGTGCCAGCAGCTTAGATCCCCCAGGCCTCGGAGAGCAGTACTTC.

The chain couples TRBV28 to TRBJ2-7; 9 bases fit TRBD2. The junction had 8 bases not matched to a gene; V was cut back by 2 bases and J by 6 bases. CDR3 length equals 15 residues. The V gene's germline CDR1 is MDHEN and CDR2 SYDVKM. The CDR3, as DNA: TGTGCCAGCAGTTTAGATAGCGGGAGTCTGACCGAGCAGTACTTC. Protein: CASSLDSGSLTEQYF. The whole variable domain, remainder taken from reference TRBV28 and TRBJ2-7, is DVKVTQSSRYLVKRTGEKVFLECVQDMDHENMFWYRQDPGLGLRLIYFSYDVKMKEKGDIPEGYSVSREKKERFSLILESASTNQTSMYLCASSLDSGSLTEQYFGPGTRLTVT.

CDR3 nucleotides: TGTGCCAGCAGTTTGTCAGGGGTGAACACTGAAGCTTTCTTT. Translated: CASSLSGVNTEAFF. The rearrangement links TRBV28 to TRBJ1-1, with D possibly matching TRBD1 (6 bases). There are 14 residues in the CDR3. CDR1 and CDR2 from the germline V gene are MDHEN and SYDVKM. V gave up 3 bases and J gave up 0 bases, with 8 bases separating them. Full variable domain (missing parts from reference TRBV28 and TRBJ1-1): DVKVTQSSRYLVKRTGEKVFLECVQDMDHENMFWYRQDPGLGLRLIYFSYDVKMKEKGDIPEGYSVSREKKERFSLILESASTNQTSMYLCASSLSGVNTEAFFGQGTRLTVV.

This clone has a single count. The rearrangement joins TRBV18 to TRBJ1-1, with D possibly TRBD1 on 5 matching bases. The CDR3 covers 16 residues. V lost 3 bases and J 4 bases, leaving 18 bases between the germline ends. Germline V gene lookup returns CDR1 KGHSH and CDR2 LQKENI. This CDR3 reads CASSPTLGGEGTEAFF. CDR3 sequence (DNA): TGTGCCAGCTCACCCACACTGGGGGGAGAGGGCACTGAAGCTTTCTTT.

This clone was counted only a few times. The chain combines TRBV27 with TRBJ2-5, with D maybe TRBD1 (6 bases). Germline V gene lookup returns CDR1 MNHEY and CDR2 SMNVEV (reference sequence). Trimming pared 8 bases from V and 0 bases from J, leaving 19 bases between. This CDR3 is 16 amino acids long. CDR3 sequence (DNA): TGTGCCAGCCGGTCATACGGGGACACCCACCAAGAGACCCAGTACTTC. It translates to CASRSYGDTHQETQYF.

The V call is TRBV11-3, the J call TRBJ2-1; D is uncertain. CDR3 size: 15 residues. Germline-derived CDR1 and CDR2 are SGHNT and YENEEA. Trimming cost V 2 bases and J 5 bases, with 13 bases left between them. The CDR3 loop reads CASSLMSGYHNEQFF. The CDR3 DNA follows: TGTGCCAGCAGCTTAATGTCGGGTTATCACAATGAGCAGTTCTTC.

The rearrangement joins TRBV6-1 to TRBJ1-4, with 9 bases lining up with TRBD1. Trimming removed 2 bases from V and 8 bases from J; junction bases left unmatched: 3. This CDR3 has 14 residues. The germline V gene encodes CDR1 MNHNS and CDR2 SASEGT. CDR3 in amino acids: CASSESGTGEKLFF. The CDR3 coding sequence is TGTGCCAGCAGTGAATCAGGGACAGGGGAAAAACTGTTTTTT.

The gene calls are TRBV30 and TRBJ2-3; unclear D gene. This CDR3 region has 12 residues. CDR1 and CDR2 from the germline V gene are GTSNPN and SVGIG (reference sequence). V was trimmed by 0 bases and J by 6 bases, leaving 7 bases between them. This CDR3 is CAWSVAWDTQYF. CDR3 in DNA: TGTGCCTGGAGTGTAGCCTGGGATACGCAGTATTTT.

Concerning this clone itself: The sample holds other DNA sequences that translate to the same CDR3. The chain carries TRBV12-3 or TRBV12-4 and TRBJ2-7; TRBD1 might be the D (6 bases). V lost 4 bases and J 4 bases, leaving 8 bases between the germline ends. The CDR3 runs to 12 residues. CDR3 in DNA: TGTGCCAGCAGTTCCCAGGGGTACGAGCAGTACTTC. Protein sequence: CASSSQGYEQYF.

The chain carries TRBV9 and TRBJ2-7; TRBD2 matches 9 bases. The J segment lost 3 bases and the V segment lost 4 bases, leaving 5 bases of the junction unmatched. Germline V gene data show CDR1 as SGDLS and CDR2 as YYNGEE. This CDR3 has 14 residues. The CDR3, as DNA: TGTGCCAGCAGCCCCTTAGCGGGAGTCTACGAGCAGTACTTC. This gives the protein CASSPLAGVYEQYF.

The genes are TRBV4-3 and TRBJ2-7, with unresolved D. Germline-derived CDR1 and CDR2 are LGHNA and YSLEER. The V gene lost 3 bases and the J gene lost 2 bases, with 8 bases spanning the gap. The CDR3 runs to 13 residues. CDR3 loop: CASSQALPYEQYF. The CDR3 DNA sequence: TGCGCCAGCAGCCAGGCTCTGCCCTACGAGCAGTACTTC.

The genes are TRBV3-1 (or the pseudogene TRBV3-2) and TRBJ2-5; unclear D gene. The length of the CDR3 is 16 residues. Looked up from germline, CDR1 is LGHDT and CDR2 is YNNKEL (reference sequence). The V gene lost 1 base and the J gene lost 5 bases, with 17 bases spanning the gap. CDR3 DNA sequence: TGTGCCAGCAGCCAAGTCGCCCTGGCGGTTAAGGAGACCCAGTACTTC. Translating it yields CASSQVALAVKETQYF.

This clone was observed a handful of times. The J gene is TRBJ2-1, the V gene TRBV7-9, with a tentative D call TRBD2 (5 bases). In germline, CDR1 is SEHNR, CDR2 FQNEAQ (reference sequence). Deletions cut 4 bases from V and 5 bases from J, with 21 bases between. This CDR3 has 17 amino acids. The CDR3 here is CASSSRPNGVEHNEQFF. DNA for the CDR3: TGTGCCAGCAGCTCTAGACCCAACGGGGTTGAACACAATGAGCAGTTCTTC.

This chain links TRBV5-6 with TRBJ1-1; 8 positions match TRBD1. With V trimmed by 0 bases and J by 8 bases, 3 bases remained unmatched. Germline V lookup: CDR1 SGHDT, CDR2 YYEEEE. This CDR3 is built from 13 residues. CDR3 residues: CASSLGQGIEAFF. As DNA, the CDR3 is TGTGCCAGCAGCTTGGGACAGGGGATAGAAGCTTTCTTT.

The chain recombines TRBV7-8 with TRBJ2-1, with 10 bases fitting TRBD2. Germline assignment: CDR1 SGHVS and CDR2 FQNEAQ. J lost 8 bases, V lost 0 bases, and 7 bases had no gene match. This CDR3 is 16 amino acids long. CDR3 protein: CASSLARLAGSHEQFF. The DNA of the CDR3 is TGTGCCAGCAGCTTAGCGCGACTAGCGGGTAGCCATGAGCAGTTCTTC.

In DNA, the CDR3 is TGCGCCAGCAGCTTGGCGGGAAACAACAATGAGCAGTTCTTC. It yields the protein CASSLAGNNNEQFF. The chain is built from TRBV5-1 and TRBJ2-1, with a tentative D call TRBD2 (5 bases). Germline CDR1 and CDR2: SGHRS and YFSETQ. The CDR3 has 14 residues. The V gene lost 0 bases and the J gene lost 5 bases, with 9 bases spanning the gap.

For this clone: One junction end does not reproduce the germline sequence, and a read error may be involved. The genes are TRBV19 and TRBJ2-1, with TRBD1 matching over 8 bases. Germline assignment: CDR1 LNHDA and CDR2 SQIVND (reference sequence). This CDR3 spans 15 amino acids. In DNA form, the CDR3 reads TGTACCAGTAGTATATTTCAGGGGGCTGAAAATGAGCAGTTCTTC. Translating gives CTSSIFQGAENEQFF.

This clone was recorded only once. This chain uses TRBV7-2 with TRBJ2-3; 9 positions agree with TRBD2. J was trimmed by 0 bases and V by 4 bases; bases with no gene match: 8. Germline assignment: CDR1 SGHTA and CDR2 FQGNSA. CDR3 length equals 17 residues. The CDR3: CASSSDQTSGSTDTQYF. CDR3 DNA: TGTGCCAGCAGCTCGGACCAAACTAGCGGGAGCACAGATACGCAGTATTTT.

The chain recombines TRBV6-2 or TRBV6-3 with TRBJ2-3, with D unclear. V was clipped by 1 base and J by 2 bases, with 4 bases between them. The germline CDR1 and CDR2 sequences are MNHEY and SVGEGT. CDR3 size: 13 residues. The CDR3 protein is CASSYFLTDTQYF. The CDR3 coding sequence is TGTGCCAGCAGTTACTTCCTCACAGATACGCAGTATTTT.

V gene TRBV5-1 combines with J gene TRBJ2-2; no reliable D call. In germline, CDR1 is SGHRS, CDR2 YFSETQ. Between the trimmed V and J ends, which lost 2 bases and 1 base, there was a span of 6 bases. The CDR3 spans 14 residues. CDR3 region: CASSLAQNTGELFF. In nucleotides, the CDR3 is TGCGCCAGCAGCTTAGCCCAGAACACCGGGGAGCTGTTTTTT. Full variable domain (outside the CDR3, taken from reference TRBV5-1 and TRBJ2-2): KAGVTQTPRYLIKTRGQQVTLSCSPISGHRSVSWYQQTPGQGLQFLFEYFSETQRNKGNFPGRFSGRQFSNSRSEMNVSTLELGDSALYLCASSLAQNTGELFFGEGSRLTVL.

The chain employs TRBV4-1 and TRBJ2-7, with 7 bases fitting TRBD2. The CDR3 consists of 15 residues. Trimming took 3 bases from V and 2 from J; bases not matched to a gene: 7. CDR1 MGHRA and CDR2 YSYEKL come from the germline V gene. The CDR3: CASSQASGQPYEQYF. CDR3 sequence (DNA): TGCGCCAGCAGCCAGGCTAGCGGCCAACCCTACGAGCAGTACTTC.

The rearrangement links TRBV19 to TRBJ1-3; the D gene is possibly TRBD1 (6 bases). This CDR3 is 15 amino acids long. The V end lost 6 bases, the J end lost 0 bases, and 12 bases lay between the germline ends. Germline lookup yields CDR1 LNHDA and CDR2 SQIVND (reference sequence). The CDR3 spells CASSRDTNSGNTIYF. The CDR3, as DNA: TGTGCCAGTAGCCGGGACACCAACTCTGGAAACACCATATATTTT.

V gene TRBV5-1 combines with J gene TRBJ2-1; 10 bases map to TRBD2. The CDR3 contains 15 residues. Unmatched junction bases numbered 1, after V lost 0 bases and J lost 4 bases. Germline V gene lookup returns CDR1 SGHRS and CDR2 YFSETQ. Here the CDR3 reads CASSLELAGYNEQFF. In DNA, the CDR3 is TGCGCCAGCAGCTTGGAACTAGCGGGGTACAATGAGCAGTTCTTC. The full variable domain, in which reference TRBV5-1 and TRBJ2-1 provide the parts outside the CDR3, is KAGVTQTPRYLIKTRGQQVTLSCSPISGHRSVSWYQQTPGQGLQFLFEYFSETQRNKGNFPGRFSGRQFSNSRSEMNVSTLELGDSALYLCASSLELAGYNEQFFGPGTRLTVL.

The CDR3 here is CASRRGDGYTF. The CDR3, as DNA: TGTGCCAGCAGAAGGGGTGATGGCTACACCTTC. The chain employs TRBV12-3 or TRBV12-4 and TRBJ1-2; a weak D match, TRBD1 (5 bases). The CDR3 loop spans 11 amino acids. Trimming cost V 6 bases and J 6 bases, with 8 bases left between them.